A single TCR beta chain is shown here with its context. This record comes from a study of blood T cell repertoires in COVID-19. Turning to the study itself: The United States, Italy and Spain were the sources of the acute and convalescent COVID-19 samples. Sources were T cells, B-cell-depleted T cells, or PBMCs; the material itself was cDNA or gDNA.

In the original workflow: From reference gene primer amplification, estimates of nucleated cell counts were derived. Sequenced by immunoSEQ multiplex PCR; TCRdb stores in-frame clones only, minus some. V and J calls and clone size are copied from that table; D and trimming were computed from the DNA. The data show some 150,000 clones, with approximately 80% seen just once and 4.5% to 5% held by the top ten. This receptor was identified in a woman of 80 years or more with active or convalescent COVID-19. The sequencing sample was made of peripheral blood.

This chain's CDR3 is CASSPGVREEAFF. CDR3 nucleotides: TGCGCCAGCAGCCCGGGAGTGCGGGAAGAAGCTTTCTTT. The rearrangement joins TRBV5-1 to TRBJ1-1; D not certain. The V gene's germline CDR1 is SGHRS and CDR2 YFSETQ. The V end lost 4 bases, the J end lost 8 bases, and 15 bases lay between the germline ends. The CDR3 is 13 amino acids.